This TCR beta chain was recovered during a study of blood T cell repertoires in COVID-19. On the study more broadly: Researchers got acute and convalescent COVID-19 samples from the United States, Italy and Spain. The analysed material was cDNA or gDNA that came from T cells, B-cell-depleted T cells, or PBMCs.

Trimming removed 6 bases from V and 5 bases from J; junction bases left unmatched: 10. The CDR3 consists of 15 residues. Germline assignment: CDR1 MNHNY and CDR2 SVGAGI (reference sequence). This clone was observed a single time. Per the authors' pipeline: Amplification of reference gene primers provided the estimated nucleated cell counts. Repertoires were generated with immunoSEQ multiplex PCR, while TCRdb's copy carries only in-frame clones and drops some. V, J and clone size are taken as reported in that table, and D and trimming were inferred from the DNA itself. The sample includes about 68,000 clones, 90% of them seen just once.

The sequence derives from a human donor in a cohort sampled during active COVID-19. Sequencing was carried out using peripheral blood. The chain carries TRBV6-6 and TRBJ2-7; 10 nucleotides align to TRBD1. CDR3 amino acids: CASSPPSDRGNEQYF. The DNA of the CDR3 is TGTGCCAGCAGCCCCCCCTCGGACAGGGGGAACGAGCAGTACTTC.